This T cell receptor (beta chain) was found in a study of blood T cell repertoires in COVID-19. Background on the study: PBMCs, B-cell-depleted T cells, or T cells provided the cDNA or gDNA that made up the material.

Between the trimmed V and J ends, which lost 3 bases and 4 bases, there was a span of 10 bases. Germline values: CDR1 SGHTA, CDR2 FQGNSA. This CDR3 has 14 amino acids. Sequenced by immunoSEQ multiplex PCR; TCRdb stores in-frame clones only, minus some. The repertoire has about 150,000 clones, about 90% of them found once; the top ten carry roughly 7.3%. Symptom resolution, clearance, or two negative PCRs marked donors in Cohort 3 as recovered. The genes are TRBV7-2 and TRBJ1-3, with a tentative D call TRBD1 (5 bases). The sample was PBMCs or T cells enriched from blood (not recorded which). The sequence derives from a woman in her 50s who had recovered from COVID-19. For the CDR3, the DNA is TGTGCCAGCAGCTTGGGAGGGGCCGGAAACACCATATATTTT. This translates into CASSLGGAGNTIYF.